Listed below are T cell receptor beta chains from one sample, sequenced in a study of T cells in localized non-small cell lung cancer. Generated by immunoSEQ multiplex PCR, the TCRdb table keeps only in-frame clones and is missing some. The table includes about 46,000 clones, 80% to 85% detected once. Source: peripheral blood mononuclear cells, taken before any cancer treatment. All receptors come from a man aged 40 to 69 with stage III lung adenocarcinoma. CDR3s include the opening cysteine and the closing phenylalanine or tryptophan. Fields, in order: V gene, J gene, D gene, clone size, CDR3 protein, CDR3 DNA. D genes are given only for firm matches. Not every row has a clone size; where given, it reads once, few, many or a size class.

>TRBV28|TRBJ1-1|.|.
CASSLWGRENTEAFF
TGTGCCAGCAGTTTATGGGGCAGGGAGAACACTGAAGCTTTCTTT
>TRBV5-1|TRBJ2-7|TRBD1|few
CASSDAGTAYEQYF
TGCGCCAGCAGTGACGCCGGGACAGCCTACGAGCAGTACTTC
>TRBV15|TRBJ2-7|.|.
CATSRDLDGISYEQYF
TGTGCCACCAGCAGAGATCTGGACGGAATCTCCTACGAGCAGTACTTC
>TRBV12-5|TRBJ2-7|TRBD2|few
CASGLAGGSSSYEQYF
TGTGCTAGTGGTTTAGCGGGGGGGTCGAGCTCCTACGAGCAGTACTTC
>TRBV5-6|TRBJ2-5|.|.
CASTRTGGETQYF
TGTGCCAGCACCCGGACTGGAGGAGAGACCCAGTACTTC
>TRBV6-6|TRBJ1-5|.|.
CASSYSAVSNQPQHF
TGTGCCAGCAGTTACTCAGCGGTAAGCAATCAGCCCCAGCATTTT
>TRBV4-1|TRBJ1-4|.|.
CASSQTPGATNEKLFF
TGCGCCAGCAGCCAAACTCCAGGTGCAACTAATGAAAAACTGTTTTTT
>TRBV4-1|TRBJ2-7|.|once
CASSQLTASYEQYF
TGCGCCAGCAGCCAATTGACAGCATCCTACGAGCAGTACTTC
>TRBV6-1|TRBJ2-1|.|.
CASVLSSYNEQFF
TGTGCCAGCGTCCTGAGCTCCTACAATGAGCAGTTCTTC
>TRBV2|TRBJ2-7|.|few
CASRAGQEQYF
TGTGCCAGCAGGGCAGGGCAAGAGCAGTACTTC
>TRBV6-5|TRBJ2-3|TRBD1|.
CATIRGTTDTQYF
TGTGCCACCATCAGGGGGACCACAGATACGCAGTATTTT
>TRBV6-6|TRBJ2-2|TRBD1|few
CASNLRQGTGELFF
TGTGCCAGCAACCTCAGACAGGGAACCGGGGAGCTGTTTTTT
>TRBV19|TRBJ2-6|.|.
CASRTRQELSGANVLTF
TGTGCCAGTAGAACTCGACAGGAACTCTCTGGGGCCAACGTCCTGACTTTC
>TRBV11-2|TRBJ2-2|TRBD1|.
CASSLQTGGAETGELFF
TGTGCCAGCAGCTTACAGACAGGGGGCGCAGAAACCGGGGAGCTGTTTTTT
>TRBV6-6|TRBJ2-1|TRBD1|.
CASSLTRGLNEQFF
TGTGCCAGCAGTTTGACCAGGGGGCTCAATGAGCAGTTCTTC